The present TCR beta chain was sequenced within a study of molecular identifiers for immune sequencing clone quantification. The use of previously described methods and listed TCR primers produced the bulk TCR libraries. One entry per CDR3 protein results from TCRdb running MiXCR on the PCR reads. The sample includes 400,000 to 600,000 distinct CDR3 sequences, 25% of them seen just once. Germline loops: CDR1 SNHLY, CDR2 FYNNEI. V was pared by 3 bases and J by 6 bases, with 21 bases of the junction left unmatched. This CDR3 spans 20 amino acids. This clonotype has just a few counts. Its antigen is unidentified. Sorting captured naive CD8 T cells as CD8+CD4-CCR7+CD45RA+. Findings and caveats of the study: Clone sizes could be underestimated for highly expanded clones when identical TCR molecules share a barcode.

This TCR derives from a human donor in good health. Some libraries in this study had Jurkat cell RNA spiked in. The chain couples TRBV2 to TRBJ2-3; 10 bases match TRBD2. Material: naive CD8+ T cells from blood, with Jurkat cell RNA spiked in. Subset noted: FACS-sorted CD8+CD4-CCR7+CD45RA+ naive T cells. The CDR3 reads CASSDLSSGGEPQHPDTQYF. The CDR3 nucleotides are TGTGCCAGCAGTGATTTGTCTAGCGGGGGTGAACCCCAACATCCGGATACGCAGTATTTT.